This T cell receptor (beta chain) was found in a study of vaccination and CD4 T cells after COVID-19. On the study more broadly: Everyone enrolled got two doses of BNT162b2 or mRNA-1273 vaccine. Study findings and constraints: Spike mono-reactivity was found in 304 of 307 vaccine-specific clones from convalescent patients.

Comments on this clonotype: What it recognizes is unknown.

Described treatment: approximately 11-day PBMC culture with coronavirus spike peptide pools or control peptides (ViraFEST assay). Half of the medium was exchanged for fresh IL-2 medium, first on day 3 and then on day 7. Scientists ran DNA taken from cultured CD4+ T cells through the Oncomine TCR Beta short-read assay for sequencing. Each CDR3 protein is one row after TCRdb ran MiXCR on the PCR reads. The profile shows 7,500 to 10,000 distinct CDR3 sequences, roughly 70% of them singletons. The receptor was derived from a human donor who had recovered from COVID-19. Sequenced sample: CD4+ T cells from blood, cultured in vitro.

CDR3 in amino acids: CASSGYRAEYF. The CDR3 DNA follows: TGTGCCAGCAGCGGTTACAGGGCCGAGTACTTC. This chain joins TRBV11-2 and TRBJ2-5, with D maybe TRBD1 (6 bases). Trimming removed 5 bases at V and 12 bases at J, with 13 bases between. Germline V gene sequence: CDR1 SGHAT, CDR2 FQNNGV. CDR3 size: 11 residues. Combining the CDR3 with reference TRBV11-2 and TRBJ2-5 gives the whole variable domain EAGVAQSPRYKIIEKRQSVAFWCNPISGHATLYWYQQILGQGPKLLIQFQNNGVVDDSQLPKDRFSAERLKGVDSTLKIQPAKLEDSAVYLCASSGYRAEYFGPGTRLLVL.